This note documents a single TCR beta chain sequence. The antigen is not known. TCRdb's copy holds only in-frame clones and misses some; the assay was immunoSEQ multiplex PCR. There are almost 30,000 clones in the sample; 70% to 85% occur only once, and about 14% lies in the top ten. Before the COVID-19 pandemic, during about 2011-2019, CD4+ T cells were taken from unexposed donors. After roughly ten days of culture, CD4+ T cells were isolated. This sample is part of a study of CD4 T cells in relation to SARS-CoV-2 and coronaviruses. The CDR3 runs to 13 residues. The germline V gene has CDR1 LNHDA and CDR2 SQIVND (reference sequence). V lost 5 bases and J 1 base, leaving 8 bases between the germline ends.

The TCR sequence derives from a human donor in good health. The V call is TRBV19, the J call TRBJ1-1; D is uncertain. Sequenced: CD4+ T cells from PBMCs, cultured in vitro. The CDR3 here is CASSPVRNTEAFF. As DNA, the CDR3 is TGTGCCAGTAGTCCTGTGAGGAACACTGAAGCTTTCTTT.